This record looks at one T cell receptor (beta chain) sequence and its context. Its specificity is not known. This entry is derived from a study of OX40 agonist ivuxolimab in advanced cancers. For the study at large: Patients in the trial were receiving intravenous ivuxolimab every 2 weeks, at doses of 0.01 to 10 mg/kg. Three partial responders included one hepatocellular carcinoma patient and two cutaneous melanoma patients. Study conclusions and caveats: Those patients achieving a partial response at 0.1-3.0 mg/kg showed among the lowest clonal expansion.

The CDR3 runs 15 residues. V lost 4 bases, J lost 2 bases, and 6 bases stayed unmatched. Per the germline V gene, CDR1 is SGDLS and CDR2 is YYNGEE. The repertoire was sequenced with immunoSEQ multiplex PCR; TCRdb's copy has only in-frame clones and lacks some. The table lists around 30,000 clones, approximately 86% of them singletons. This sample comprised CD4+ or CD8+ T cells sorted from blood, obtained in a trial of the OX40 agonist ivuxolimab. V usage is TRBV9 and J usage is TRBJ2-3; 8 bases fit TRBD1. This TCR came from an adult with an advanced solid tumor such as melanoma, head and neck, liver or kidney cancer. Here the CDR3 DNA reads TGTGCCAGCAGCACCTGGACAGGGTTCACAGATACGCAGTATTTT. Its translation: CASSTWTGFTDTQYF.